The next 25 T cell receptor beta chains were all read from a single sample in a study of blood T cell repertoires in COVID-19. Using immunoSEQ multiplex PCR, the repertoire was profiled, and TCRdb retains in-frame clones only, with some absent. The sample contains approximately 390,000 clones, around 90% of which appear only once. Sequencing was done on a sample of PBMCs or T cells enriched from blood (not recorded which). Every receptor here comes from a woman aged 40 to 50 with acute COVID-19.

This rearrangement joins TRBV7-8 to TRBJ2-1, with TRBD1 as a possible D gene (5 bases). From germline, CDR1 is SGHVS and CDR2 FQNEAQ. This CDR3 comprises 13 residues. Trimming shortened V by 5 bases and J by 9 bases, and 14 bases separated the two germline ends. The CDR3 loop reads CASSQSGQREQFF. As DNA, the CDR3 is TGTGCCAGCAGCCAGTCAGGGCAACGTGAGCAGTTCTTC.

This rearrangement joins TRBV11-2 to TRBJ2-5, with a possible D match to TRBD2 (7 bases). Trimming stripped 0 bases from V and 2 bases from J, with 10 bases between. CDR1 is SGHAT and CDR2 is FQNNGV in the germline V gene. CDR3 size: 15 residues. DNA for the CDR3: TGTGCCAGCAGCTTAGACCGGGGGGCGCAAGAGACCCAGTACTTC. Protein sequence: CASSLDRGAQETQYF.

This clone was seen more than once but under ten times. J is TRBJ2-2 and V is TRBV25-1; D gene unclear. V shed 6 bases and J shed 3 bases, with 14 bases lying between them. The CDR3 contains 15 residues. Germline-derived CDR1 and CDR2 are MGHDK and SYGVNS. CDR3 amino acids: CASSLTRYDTGELFF. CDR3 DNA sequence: TGTGCCAGCAGCCTCACGCGGTACGACACCGGGGAGCTGTTTTTT.

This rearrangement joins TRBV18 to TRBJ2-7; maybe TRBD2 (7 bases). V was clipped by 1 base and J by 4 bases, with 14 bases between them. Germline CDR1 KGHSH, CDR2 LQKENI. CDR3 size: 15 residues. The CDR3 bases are TGTGCCAGCTCACCACGGGCAGGGGAGGGGTACGAGCAGTACTTC. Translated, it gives CASSPRAGEGYEQYF.

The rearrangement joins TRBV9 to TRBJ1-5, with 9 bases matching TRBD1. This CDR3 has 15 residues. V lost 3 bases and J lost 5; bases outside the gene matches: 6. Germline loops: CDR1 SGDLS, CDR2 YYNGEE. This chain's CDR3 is CASSGGQGRDQPQHF. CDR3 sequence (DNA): TGTGCCAGCAGCGGGGGACAGGGCCGCGATCAGCCCCAGCATTTT.

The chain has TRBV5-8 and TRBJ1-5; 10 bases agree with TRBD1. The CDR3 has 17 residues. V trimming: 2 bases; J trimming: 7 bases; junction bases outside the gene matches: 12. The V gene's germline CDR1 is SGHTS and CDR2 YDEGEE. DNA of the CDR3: TGTGCCAGCAGCTTCTATCGGACAGGGGGTCGAAACCAGCCCCAGCATTTT. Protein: CASSFYRTGGRNQPQHF.

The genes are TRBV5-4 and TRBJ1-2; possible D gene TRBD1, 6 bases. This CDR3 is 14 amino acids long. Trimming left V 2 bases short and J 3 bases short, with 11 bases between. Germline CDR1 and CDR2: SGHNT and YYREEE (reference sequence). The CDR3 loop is CASSFRGADYGYTF. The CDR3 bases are TGTGCCAGCAGCTTTCGGGGGGCGGACTATGGCTACACCTTC. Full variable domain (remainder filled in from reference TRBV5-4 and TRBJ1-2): ETGVTQSPTHLIKTRGQQVTLRCSSQSGHNTVSWYQQALGQGPQFIFQYYREEENGRGNFPPRFSGLQFPNYSSELNVNALELDDSALYLCASSFRGADYGYTFGSGTRLTVV.

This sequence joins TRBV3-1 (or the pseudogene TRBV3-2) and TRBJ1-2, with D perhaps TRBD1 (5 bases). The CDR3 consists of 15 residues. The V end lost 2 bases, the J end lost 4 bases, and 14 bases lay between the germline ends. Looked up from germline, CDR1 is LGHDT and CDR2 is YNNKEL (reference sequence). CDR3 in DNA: TGTGCCAGCAGCCAATCCGGGGGTTTTGGCTATGGCTACACCTTC. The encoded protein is CASSQSGGFGYGYTF.

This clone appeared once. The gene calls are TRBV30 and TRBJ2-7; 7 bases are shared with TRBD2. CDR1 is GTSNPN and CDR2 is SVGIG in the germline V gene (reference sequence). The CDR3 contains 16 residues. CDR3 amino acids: CARGAGASGAPYEQYF. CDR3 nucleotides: TGTGCGCGTGGAGCCGGTGCCAGCGGGGCCCCCTACGAGCAGTACTTC.

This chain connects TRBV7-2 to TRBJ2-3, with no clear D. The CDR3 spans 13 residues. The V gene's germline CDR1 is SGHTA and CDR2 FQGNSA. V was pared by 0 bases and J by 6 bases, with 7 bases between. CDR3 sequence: CASSLASSDTQYF. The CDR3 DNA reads TGTGCCAGCAGCTTAGCTAGCTCCGATACGCAGTATTTT.

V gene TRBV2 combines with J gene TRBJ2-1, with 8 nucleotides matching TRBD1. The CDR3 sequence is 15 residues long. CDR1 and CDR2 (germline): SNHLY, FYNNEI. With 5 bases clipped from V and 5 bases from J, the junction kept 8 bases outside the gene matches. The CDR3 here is CASSHGQGQDNEQFF. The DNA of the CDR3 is TGTGCCAGCAGTCACGGACAGGGTCAGGACAATGAGCAGTTCTTC.

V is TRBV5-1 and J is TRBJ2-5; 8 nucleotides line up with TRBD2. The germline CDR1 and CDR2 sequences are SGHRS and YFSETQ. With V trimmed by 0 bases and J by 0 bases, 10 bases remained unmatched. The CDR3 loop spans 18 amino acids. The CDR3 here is CASSLGISGVVYQETQYF. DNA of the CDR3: TGCGCCAGCAGCTTGGGTATTAGCGGGGTTGTGTACCAAGAGACCCAGTACTTC.

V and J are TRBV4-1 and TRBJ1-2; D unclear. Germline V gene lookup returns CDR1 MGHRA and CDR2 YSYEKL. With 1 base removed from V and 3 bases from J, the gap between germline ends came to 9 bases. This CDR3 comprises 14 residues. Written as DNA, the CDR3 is TGCGCCAGCAGCCAAGGAACCGGGGACTATGGCTACACCTTC. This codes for CASSQGTGDYGYTF.

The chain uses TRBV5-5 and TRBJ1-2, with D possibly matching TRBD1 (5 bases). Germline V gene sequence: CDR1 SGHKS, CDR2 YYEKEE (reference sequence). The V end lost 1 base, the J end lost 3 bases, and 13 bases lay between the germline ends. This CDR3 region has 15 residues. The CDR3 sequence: CASSLLLGGDYGYTF. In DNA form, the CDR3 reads TGTGCCAGCAGCTTGTTATTGGGGGGAGACTATGGCTACACCTTC.

CDR3 nucleotide sequence: TGTGCCAGCAGTGAATATGGAGCGGGGCCGGGGACCCAGTACTTC. It yields the protein CASSEYGAGPGTQYF. V gene TRBV25-1 combines with J gene TRBJ2-5; 7 bases agree with TRBD2. The length of the CDR3 is 15 residues. Germline V gene lookup returns CDR1 MGHDK and CDR2 SYGVNS. The junction had 8 bases not matched to a gene; V was cut back by 0 bases and J by 7 bases.

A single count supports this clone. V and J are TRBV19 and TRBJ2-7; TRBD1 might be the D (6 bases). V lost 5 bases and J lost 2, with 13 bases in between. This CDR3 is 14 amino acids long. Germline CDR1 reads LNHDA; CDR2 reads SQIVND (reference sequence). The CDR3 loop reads CASSSARGPYEQYF. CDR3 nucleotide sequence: TGTGCCAGTAGTTCTGCCAGGGGCCCCTACGAGCAGTACTTC. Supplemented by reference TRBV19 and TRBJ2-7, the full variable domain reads DGGITQSPKYLFRKEGQNVTLSCEQNLNHDAMYWYRQDPGQGLRLIYYSQIVNDFQKGDIAEGYSVSREKKESFPLTVTSAQKNPTAFYLCASSSARGPYEQYFGPGTRLTVT.

The CDR3 coding sequence is TGTGCCAGCAGTGAAAAGTCAGAGGGCACTGAAGCTTTCTTT. This gives the protein CASSEKSEGTEAFF. The chain combines TRBV6-1 with TRBJ1-1; D not resolved. Germline CDR1 is MNHNS and CDR2 is SASEGT. This CDR3 region has 14 residues. V was trimmed by 2 bases and J by 4 bases, leaving 11 bases between them.

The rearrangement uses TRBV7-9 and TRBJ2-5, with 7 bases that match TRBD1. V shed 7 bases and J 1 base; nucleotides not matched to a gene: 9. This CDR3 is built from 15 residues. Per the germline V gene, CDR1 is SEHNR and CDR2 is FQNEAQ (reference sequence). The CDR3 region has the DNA TGTGCCAGCACGCTACAGACAGGGCCCCAAGAGACCCAGTACTTC. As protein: CASTLQTGPQETQYF.

CDR3 in DNA: TGTGCCACCAGCAGAGCCCTCGCTAGGGGGGGAGATTACAATGAGCAGTTCTTC. It specifies CATSRALARGGDYNEQFF. J is TRBJ2-1 and V is TRBV15; perhaps TRBD2 as D (7 bases). Germline values: CDR1 LNHNV, CDR2 YYDKDF (reference sequence). Trimming left V 1 base short and J 4 bases short, with 20 bases between. The CDR3 loop spans 18 amino acids.

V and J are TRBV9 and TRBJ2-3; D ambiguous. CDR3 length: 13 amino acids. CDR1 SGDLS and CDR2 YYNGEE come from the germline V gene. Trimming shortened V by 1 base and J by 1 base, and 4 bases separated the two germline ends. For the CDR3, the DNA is TGTGCCAGCAGCGTACCGGGCACAGATACGCAGTATTTT. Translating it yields CASSVPGTDTQYF.

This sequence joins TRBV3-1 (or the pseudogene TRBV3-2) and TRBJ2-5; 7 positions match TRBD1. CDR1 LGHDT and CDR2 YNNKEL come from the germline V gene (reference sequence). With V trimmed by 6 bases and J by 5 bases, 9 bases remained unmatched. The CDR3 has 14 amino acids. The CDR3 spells CASSRYRGGETQYF. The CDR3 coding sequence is TGTGCCAGCAGTCGATACAGGGGTGGGGAGACCCAGTACTTC.

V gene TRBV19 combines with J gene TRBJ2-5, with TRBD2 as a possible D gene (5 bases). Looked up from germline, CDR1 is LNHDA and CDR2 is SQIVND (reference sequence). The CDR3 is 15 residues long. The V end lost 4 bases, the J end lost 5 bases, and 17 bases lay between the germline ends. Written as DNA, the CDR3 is TGTGCCAGTAGTAACACCTTACTAGGACGTGAGACCCAGTACTTC. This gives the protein CASSNTLLGRETQYF.

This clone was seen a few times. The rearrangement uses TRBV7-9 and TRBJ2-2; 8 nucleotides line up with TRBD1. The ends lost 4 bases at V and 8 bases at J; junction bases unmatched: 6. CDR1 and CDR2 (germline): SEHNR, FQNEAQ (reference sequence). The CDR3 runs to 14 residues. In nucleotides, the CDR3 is TGTGCCAGCAGCTACCCGGACAGGGCAGGGGAGCTGTTTTTT. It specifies CASSYPDRAGELFF. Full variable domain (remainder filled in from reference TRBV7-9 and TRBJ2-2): DTGVSQNPRHKITKRGQNVTFRCDPISEHNRLYWYRQTLGQGPEFLTYFQNEAQLEKSRLLSDRFSAERPKGSFSTLEIQRTEQGDSAMYLCASSYPDRAGELFFGEGSRLTVL.

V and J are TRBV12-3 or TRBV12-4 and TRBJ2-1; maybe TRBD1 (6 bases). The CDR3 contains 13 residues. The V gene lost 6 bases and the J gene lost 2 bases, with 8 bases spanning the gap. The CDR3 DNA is TGTGCCAGCAGCCAGGGGACCTACAATGAGCAGTTCTTC. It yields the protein CASSQGTYNEQFF.

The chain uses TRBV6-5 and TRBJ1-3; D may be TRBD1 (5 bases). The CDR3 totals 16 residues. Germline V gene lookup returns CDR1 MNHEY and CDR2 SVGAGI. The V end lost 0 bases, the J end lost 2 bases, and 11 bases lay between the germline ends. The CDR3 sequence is CASSYSKGAAGNTIYF. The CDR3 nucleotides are TGTGCCAGCAGTTACTCTAAAGGGGCAGCTGGAAACACCATATATTTT.